This entry is about one T cell receptor (beta chain). Its matching antigen is unknown. This specimen belongs to a study of T cells in Graves' hyperthyroidism and ophthalmopathy. RNA transcripts provided the source from which TCR beta CDR3 regions were amplified. First-round RT-PCR with HTBI primers amplified the TCR CDR3 region. TCRdb reanalysed the multiplex PCR reads using MiXCR and keeps one entry per CDR3 protein. The sample holds about 610,000 distinct CDR3 sequences; about a sixth are singletons and the top ten take roughly 3.5%. Lactation, pregnancy, other autoimmune disease or uncontrolled infection excluded patients. The PBMCs had their origin in more than 9.5 ml of fresh peripheral blood. Study findings and constraints: The authors' 13 V-J model separated ophthalmopathy from stable hyperthyroidism.

The CDR3 runs 15 residues. The germline V gene has CDR1 LNHDA and CDR2 SQIVND (reference sequence). V was shortened by 1 base and J by 0 bases, with 9 bases between the two germline ends. This TCR came from a middle-aged woman with Graves' ophthalmopathy. Sample: blood. V usage is TRBV19 and J usage is TRBJ1-1; perhaps TRBD1 as D (6 bases). The CDR3 reads CASSIARTVNTEAFF. DNA of the CDR3: TGTGCCAGTAGTATAGCACGGACAGTGAACACTGAAGCTTTCTTT.